Presented here are 2 T cell receptor beta chains from one specimen sequenced in a study of shared T cell receptors in the human thymus. Profiling relied on immunoSEQ multiplex PCR, and the TCRdb table lists in-frame clones only, not all of them. This table has roughly 660,000 clones, over 75% appearing once. The same specimen was also included in a second study, on human thymus T cells.

The sequencing sample was made of thymocytes. The receptor source for this set is a boy younger than two with a congenital heart defect.

The chain links TRBV28 to TRBJ1-2; D remains unclear. Germline V gives CDR1 MDHEN, CDR2 SYDVKM. The V end lost 4 bases, the J end lost 6 bases, and 6 bases lay between the germline ends. There are 11 residues in the CDR3. In DNA, the CDR3 is TGTGCCAGCAGTTCAGTCCATGGCTACACCTTC. This sequence encodes CASSSVHGYTF.

This sequence joins TRBV4-2 and TRBJ2-3; perhaps TRBD2 as D (5 bases). The CDR3 extends over 15 amino acids. The germline V and J ends were trimmed by 7 bases and 3 bases, with 17 bases remaining between them. CDR1 is LGHNA, CDR2 YNFKEQ, per germline. Written as DNA, the CDR3 is TGTGCCAGCAACCCAACCCCGGGATGGACAGATACGCAGTATTTT. Protein product: CASNPTPGWTDTQYF.